These T cell receptor beta chains were read from a single sample in a study of blood T cell repertoires in COVID-19. Libraries were prepared by immunoSEQ multiplex PCR; TCRdb keeps only in-frame clonotypes and omits some of them. The sample comprises 230,000 or so clones, more than 65% of which are singletons, and roughly 3.6% rests with the top ten. Sequenced material: PBMCs or T cells enriched from blood (not recorded which). The source of these receptors is a man in his fifties or sixties who had recovered from COVID-19. The CDR3 runs from the conserved cysteine through the conserved F or W. D genes are given only for firm matches. Only part of the rows carry a size: once, few, many, or a class if the clone is expanded.

clone_size: -
v_call: TRBV10-3
d_call: TRBD1
j_call: TRBJ1-1
cdr3_aa: CATLPGQGVGDTEAFF
cdr3_nt: TGTGCCACCCTACCGGGACAGGGGGTAGGGGACACTGAAGCTTTCTTT

clone_size: -
v_call: TRBV3-1/TRBV3-2
d_call: TRBD2
j_call: TRBJ2-1
cdr3_aa: CASSQGLAGTNEQFF
cdr3_nt: TGTGCCAGCAGCCAGGGGCTAGCGGGTACGAATGAGCAGTTCTTC

clone_size: -
v_call: TRBV14
d_call: -
j_call: TRBJ2-1
cdr3_aa: CASSQPRGFDNEQFF
cdr3_nt: TGTGCCAGCAGCCAACCACGGGGGTTTGACAATGAGCAGTTCTTC

clone_size: -
v_call: TRBV25-1
d_call: -
j_call: TRBJ1-6
cdr3_aa: CASTGVSSYNSPLHF
cdr3_nt: TGTGCCAGCACAGGGGTTAGCTCCTATAATTCACCCCTCCACTTT

clone_size: -
v_call: TRBV12-3/TRBV12-4
d_call: -
j_call: TRBJ1-2
cdr3_aa: CASSFPGASGYTF
cdr3_nt: TGTGCCAGCAGTTTCCCGGGTGCAAGCGGCTACACCTTC

clone_size: -
v_call: TRBV6-7
d_call: TRBD1
j_call: TRBJ2-7
cdr3_aa: CASSHGTDEQYF
cdr3_nt: TGTGCCAGCAGTCACGGGACAGACGAGCAGTACTTC

clone_size: -
v_call: TRBV4-1
d_call: TRBD1
j_call: TRBJ1-4
cdr3_aa: CASSRDRGLSNEKLFF
cdr3_nt: TGCGCCAGCAGCCGGGACAGGGGGCTTAGTAATGAAAAACTGTTTTTT

clone_size: -
v_call: TRBV27
d_call: -
j_call: TRBJ1-5
cdr3_aa: CASTRAQGVQPQHF
cdr3_nt: TGTGCCAGCACCCGAGCGCAGGGTGTGCAGCCCCAGCATTTT

clone_size: -
v_call: TRBV19
d_call: -
j_call: TRBJ1-3
cdr3_aa: CASLTTRSGNTIYF
cdr3_nt: TGTGCCTCCTTAACCACTCGCTCTGGAAACACCATATATTTT

clone_size: -
v_call: TRBV28
d_call: -
j_call: TRBJ1-2
cdr3_aa: CASRLGSNYGYTF
cdr3_nt: TGTGCCAGCAGACTAGGTTCAAACTATGGCTACACCTTC

clone_size: -
v_call: TRBV6-1
d_call: -
j_call: TRBJ1-5
cdr3_aa: CASSEGGGAQPQHF
cdr3_nt: TGTGCCAGCAGTGAGGGCGGGGGGGCCCAGCCCCAGCATTTT

clone_size: -
v_call: TRBV6-4
d_call: TRBD1
j_call: TRBJ2-6
cdr3_aa: CASSVTGVGANVLTF
cdr3_nt: TGTGCCAGCAGTGTCACAGGGGTAGGGGCCAACGTCCTGACTTTC

clone_size: -
v_call: TRBV11-2
d_call: -
j_call: TRBJ1-5
cdr3_aa: CASGRGINQPQHF
cdr3_nt: TGTGCCAGCGGGAGAGGGATCAATCAGCCCCAGCATTTT

clone_size: -
v_call: TRBV27
d_call: -
j_call: TRBJ2-1
cdr3_aa: CASTPLGDNYNEQFF
cdr3_nt: TGTGCCAGCACCCCTCTAGGGGACAACTACAATGAGCAGTTCTTC

clone_size: -
v_call: TRBV27
d_call: -
j_call: TRBJ2-1
cdr3_aa: CASSLSGLYNEQFF
cdr3_nt: TGTGCCAGCAGTTTATCGGGGCTTTACAATGAGCAGTTCTTC

clone_size: once
v_call: TRBV11-2
d_call: TRBD1
j_call: TRBJ2-2
cdr3_aa: CASSWQGANTGELFF
cdr3_nt: TGTGCCAGCAGCTGGCAGGGGGCGAACACCGGGGAGCTGTTTTTT

clone_size: -
v_call: TRBV18
d_call: -
j_call: TRBJ1-6
cdr3_aa: CASSPRQDSPLHF
cdr3_nt: TGTGCCAGCTCACCCCGCCAGGATTCACCCCTCCACTTT

clone_size: few
v_call: TRBV5-5
d_call: TRBD1
j_call: TRBJ1-5
cdr3_aa: CASSTGDRGNSNQPQHF
cdr3_nt: TGTGCCAGCAGCACGGGGGACAGGGGGAATAGCAATCAGCCCCAGCATTTT

clone_size: -
v_call: TRBV28
d_call: TRBD2
j_call: TRBJ2-2
cdr3_aa: CASSSTGGSNGELFF
cdr3_nt: TGTGCCAGCAGTTCCACGGGAGGGAGTAACGGGGAGCTGTTTTTT

clone_size: -
v_call: TRBV27
d_call: TRBD2
j_call: TRBJ2-1
cdr3_aa: CASSRRRGRSDNEQFF
cdr3_nt: TGTGCCAGCAGTCGGCGGCGCGGGAGGTCGGACAATGAGCAGTTCTTC

clone_size: -
v_call: TRBV7-9
d_call: TRBD2
j_call: TRBJ2-5
cdr3_aa: CASSLSSGGAGFAETQYF
cdr3_nt: TGTGCCAGCAGCTTAAGTAGCGGGGGGGCAGGGTTCGCGGAGACCCAGTACTTC

clone_size: -
v_call: TRBV19
d_call: -
j_call: TRBJ2-1
cdr3_aa: CASSTGTYNEQFF
cdr3_nt: TGTGCCAGTAGCACAGGAACCTACAATGAGCAGTTCTTC